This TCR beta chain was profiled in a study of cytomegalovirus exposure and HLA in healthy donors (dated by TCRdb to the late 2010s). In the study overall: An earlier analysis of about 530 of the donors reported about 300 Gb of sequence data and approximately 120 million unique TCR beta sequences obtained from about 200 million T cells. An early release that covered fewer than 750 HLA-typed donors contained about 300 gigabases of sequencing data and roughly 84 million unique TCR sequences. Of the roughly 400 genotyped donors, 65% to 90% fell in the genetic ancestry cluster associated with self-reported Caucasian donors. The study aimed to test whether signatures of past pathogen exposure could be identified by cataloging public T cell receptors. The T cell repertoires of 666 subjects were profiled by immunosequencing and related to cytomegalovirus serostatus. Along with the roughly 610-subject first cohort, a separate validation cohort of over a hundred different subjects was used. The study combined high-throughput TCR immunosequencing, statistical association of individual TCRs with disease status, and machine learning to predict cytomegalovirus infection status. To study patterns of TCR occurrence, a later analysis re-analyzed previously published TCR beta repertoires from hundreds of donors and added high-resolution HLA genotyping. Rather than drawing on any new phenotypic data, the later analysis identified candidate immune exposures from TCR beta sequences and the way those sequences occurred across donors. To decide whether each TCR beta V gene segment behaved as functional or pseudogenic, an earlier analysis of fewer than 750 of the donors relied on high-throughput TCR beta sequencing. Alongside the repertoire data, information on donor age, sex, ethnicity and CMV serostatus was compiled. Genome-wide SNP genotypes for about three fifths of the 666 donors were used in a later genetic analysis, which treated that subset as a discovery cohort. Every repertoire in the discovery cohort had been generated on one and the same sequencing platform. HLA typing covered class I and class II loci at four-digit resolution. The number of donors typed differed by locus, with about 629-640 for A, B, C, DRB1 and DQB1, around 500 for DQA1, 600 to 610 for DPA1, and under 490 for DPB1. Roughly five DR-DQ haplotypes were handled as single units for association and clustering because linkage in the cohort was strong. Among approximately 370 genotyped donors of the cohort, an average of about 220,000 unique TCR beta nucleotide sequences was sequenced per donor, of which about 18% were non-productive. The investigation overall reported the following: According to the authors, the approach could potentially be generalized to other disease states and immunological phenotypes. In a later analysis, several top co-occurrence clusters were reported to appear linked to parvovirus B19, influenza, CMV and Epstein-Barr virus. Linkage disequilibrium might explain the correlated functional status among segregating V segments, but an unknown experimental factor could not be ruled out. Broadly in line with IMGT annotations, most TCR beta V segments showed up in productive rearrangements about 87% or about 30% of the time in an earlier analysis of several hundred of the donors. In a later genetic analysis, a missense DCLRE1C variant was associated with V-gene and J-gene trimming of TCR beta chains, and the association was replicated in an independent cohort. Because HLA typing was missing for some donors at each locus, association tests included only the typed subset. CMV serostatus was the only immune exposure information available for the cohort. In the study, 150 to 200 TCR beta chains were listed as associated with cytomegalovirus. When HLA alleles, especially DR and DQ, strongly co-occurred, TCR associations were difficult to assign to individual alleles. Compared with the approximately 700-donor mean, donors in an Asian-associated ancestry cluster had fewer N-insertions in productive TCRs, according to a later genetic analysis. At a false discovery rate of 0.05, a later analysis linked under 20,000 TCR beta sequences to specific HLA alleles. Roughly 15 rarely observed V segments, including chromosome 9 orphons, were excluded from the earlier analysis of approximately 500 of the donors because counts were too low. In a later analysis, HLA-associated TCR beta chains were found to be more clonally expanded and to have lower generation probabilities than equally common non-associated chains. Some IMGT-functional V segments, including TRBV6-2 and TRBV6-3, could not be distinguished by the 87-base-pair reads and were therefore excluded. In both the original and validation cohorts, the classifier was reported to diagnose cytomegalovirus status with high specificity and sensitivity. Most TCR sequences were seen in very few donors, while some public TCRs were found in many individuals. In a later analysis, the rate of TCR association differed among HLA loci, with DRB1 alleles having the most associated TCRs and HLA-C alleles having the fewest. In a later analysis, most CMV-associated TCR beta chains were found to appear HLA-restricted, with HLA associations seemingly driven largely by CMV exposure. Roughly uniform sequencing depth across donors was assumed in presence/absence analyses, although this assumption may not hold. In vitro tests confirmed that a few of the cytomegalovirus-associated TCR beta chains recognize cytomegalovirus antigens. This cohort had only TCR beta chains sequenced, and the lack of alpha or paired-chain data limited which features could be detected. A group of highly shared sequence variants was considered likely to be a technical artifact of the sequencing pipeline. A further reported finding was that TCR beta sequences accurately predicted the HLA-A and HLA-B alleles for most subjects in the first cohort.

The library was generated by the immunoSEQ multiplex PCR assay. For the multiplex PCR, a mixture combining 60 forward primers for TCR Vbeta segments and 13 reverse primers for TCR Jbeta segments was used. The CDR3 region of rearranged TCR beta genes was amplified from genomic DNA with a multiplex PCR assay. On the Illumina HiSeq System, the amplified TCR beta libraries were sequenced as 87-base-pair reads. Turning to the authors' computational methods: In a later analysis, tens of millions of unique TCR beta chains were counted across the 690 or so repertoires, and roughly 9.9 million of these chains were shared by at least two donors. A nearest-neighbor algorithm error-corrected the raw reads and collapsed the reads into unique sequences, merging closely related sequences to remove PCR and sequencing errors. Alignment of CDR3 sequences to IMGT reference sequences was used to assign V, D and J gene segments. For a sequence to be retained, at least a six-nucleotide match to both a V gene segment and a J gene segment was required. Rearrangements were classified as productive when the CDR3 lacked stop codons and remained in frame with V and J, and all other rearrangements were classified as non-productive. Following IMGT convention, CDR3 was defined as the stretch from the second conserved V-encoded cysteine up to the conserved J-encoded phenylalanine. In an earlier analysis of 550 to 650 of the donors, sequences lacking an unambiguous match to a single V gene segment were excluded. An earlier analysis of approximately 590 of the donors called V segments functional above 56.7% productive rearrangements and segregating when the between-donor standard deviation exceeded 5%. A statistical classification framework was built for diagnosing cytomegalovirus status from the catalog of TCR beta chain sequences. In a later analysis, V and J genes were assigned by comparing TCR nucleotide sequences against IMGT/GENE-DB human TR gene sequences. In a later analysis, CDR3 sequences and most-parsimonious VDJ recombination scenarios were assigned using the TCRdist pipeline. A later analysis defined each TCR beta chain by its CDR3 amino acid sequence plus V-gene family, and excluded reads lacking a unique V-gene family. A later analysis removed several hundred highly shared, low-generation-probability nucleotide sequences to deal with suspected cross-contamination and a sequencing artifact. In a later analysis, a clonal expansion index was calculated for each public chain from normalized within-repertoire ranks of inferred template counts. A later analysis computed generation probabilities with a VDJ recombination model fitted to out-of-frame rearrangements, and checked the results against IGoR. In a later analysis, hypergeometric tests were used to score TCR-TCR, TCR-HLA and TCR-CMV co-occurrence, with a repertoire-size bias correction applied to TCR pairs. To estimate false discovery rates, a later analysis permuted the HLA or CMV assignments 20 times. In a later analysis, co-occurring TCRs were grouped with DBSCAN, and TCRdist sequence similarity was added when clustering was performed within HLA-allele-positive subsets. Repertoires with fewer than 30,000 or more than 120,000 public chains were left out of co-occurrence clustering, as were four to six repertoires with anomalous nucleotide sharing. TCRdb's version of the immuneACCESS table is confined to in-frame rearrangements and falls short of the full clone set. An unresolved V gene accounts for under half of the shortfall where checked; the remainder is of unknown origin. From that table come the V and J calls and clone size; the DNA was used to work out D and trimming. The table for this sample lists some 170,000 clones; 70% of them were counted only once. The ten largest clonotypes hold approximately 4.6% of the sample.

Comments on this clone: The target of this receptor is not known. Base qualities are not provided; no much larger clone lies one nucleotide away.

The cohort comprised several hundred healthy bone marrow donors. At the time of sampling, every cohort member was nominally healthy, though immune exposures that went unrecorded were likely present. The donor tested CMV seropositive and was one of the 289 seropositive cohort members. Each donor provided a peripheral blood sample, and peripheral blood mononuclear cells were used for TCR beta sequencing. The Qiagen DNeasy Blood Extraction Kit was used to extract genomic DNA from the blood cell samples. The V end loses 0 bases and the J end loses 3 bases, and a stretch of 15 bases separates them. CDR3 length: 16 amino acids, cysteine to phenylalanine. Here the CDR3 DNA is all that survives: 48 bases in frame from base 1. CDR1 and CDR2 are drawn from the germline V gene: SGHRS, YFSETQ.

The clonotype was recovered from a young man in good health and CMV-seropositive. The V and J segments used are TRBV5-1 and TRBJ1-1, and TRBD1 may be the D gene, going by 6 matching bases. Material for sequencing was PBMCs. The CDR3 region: CASSLAGGRGYTEAFF. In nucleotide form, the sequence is TGCGCCAGCAGCTTGGCCGGGGGGCGCGGGTACACTGAAGCTTTCTTT.